The 25 T cell receptor beta chains below come from one sample, sequenced in a study of PD-L1 blockade in urothelial cancer. Time point reported: pretreatment peripheral blood. Assay used: immunoSEQ multiplex PCR; TCRdb lists only in-frame clones, some missing. The table has about 72,000 clones, approximately 83% seen once. The sample here was PBMCs, taken around atezolizumab (anti-PD-L1) treatment. These receptors all stem from a man aged 55 to 70 with urothelial cancer.

V is TRBV5-1 and J is TRBJ1-2; D is ambiguous. The CDR3 loop spans 12 amino acids. The germline V and J ends were trimmed by 5 bases and 8 bases, with 13 bases remaining between them. The germline V gene encodes CDR1 SGHRS and CDR2 YFSETQ. The CDR3 protein is CASRNPEGGYTF. CDR3 DNA: TGCGCCAGCAGAAACCCCGAGGGAGGCTACACCTTC.

This chain links TRBV6-6 with TRBJ2-3; TRBD2 is a possible D gene (5 bases). The CDR3 is 13 residues long. Trimming removed 11 bases from V and 2 bases from J, with 14 bases in between. The V gene's germline CDR1 is MNHNY and CDR2 SVGAGI (reference sequence). This chain's CDR3 is CALGGQTTDTQYF. CDR3 DNA sequence: TGTGCCCTTGGAGGCCAGACCACAGATACGCAGTATTTT.

The chain couples TRBV10-1 to TRBJ2-2; TRBD1 matches 9 bases. The CDR3 totals 15 residues. V lost 5 bases, J lost 9 bases, and 10 bases stayed unmatched. Per the germline V gene, CDR1 is WNHNN and CDR2 is SYGVQD (reference sequence). For the CDR3, the DNA is TGCGCCAGCAGTTTGGACAGGGGATATTACCGGGAGCTGTTTTTT. It specifies CASSLDRGYYRELFF.

In regard to this clone: The DNA is omitted, as the CDR3 cannot be located on it reliably, and the CDR3 follows TCRdb's listing. The chain combines TRBV7-8 with TRBJ2-1; the table gives TRBD1 as D, unverified against the DNA. 16 amino acids form the CDR3, both terminal residues included. Germline loops: CDR1 SGHVS, CDR2 FQNEAQ. The CDR3 is CASSFLWQSSYNEQFF.

The chain links TRBV11-3 to TRBJ2-7; D might be TRBD2 (6 bases). This CDR3 is 13 amino acids long. With 5 bases removed from V and 6 bases from J, the gap between germline ends came to 14 bases. Germline V gene sequence: CDR1 SGHNT, CDR2 YENEEA. The DNA for the CDR3 is TGTGCCAGCAGCCCCCGGGACTCGTTCGAGCAGTACTTC. Protein product: CASSPRDSFEQYF.

V usage is TRBV6-1 and J usage is TRBJ2-5, with 10 bases identical to TRBD2. J lost 5 bases, V lost 4 bases, and 10 bases had no gene match. Germline V lookup: CDR1 MNHNS, CDR2 SASEGT. The CDR3 runs to 16 residues. CDR3 protein: CASSVASGGGGETQYF. In nucleotides, the CDR3 is TGTGCCAGCAGTGTGGCTAGCGGGGGTGGAGGGGAGACCCAGTACTTC.

CDR3 amino acids: CASSHGTGTRGSPLHF. DNA for the CDR3: TGCGCCAGCAGCCACGGGACAGGGACTAGGGGATCACCCCTCCACTTT. This rearrangement joins TRBV4-3 to TRBJ1-6; TRBD1 matches 9 bases. Germline loops: CDR1 LGHNA, CDR2 YSLEER. V lost 3 bases and J lost 10; bases outside the gene matches: 10. The CDR3 loop spans 16 amino acids.

V usage is TRBV23-1 and J usage is TRBJ1-3; TRBD1 is a possible D gene (6 bases). TRBV23-1 is treated as an ORF (open reading frame) with a function not yet certain. The CDR3 contains 14 residues. V was cut by 5 bases and J by 2 bases, with 10 bases left in between. CDR3 residues: CASSTGCTGNTIYF. The CDR3 nucleotides read TGCGCCAGCAGTACAGGGTGCACTGGAAACACCATATATTTT.

J is TRBJ1-5 and V is TRBV6-5; D perhaps matches TRBD1 (5 bases). This CDR3 is built from 13 residues. The V gene lost 6 bases and the J gene lost 3 bases, with 9 bases spanning the gap. CDR1 is MNHEY and CDR2 is SVGAGI in the germline V gene. This chain's CDR3 is CASSQGPNQPQHF. For the CDR3, the DNA is TGTGCCAGCAGCCAGGGCCCCAATCAGCCCCAGCATTTT.

This clone has just one count. This sequence joins TRBV6-5 and TRBJ1-1; no reliable D call. Trimming took 11 bases from V and 3 from J, leaving 16 bases between them. The CDR3 runs to 13 residues. Looked up from germline, CDR1 is MNHEY and CDR2 is SVGAGI. CDR3 loop: CAAQSPVDTEAFF. The CDR3 DNA reads TGTGCCGCACAGAGTCCGGTGGACACTGAAGCTTTCTTT.

The chain joins TRBV6-5 to TRBJ1-2; D perhaps matches TRBD1 (5 bases). Trimming stripped 6 bases from V and 1 base from J, with 9 bases between. This CDR3 has 13 residues. The germline gives CDR1 MNHEY, CDR2 SVGAGI. CDR3: CASRDDSNYGYTF. The CDR3 DNA is TGTGCCAGCAGGGACGACAGTAACTATGGCTACACCTTC.

This chain uses TRBV18 with TRBJ2-3; 11 bases are shared with TRBD2. The V gene's germline CDR1 is KGHSH and CDR2 LQKENI. V lost 1 base, J lost 2 bases, and 8 bases stayed unmatched. The CDR3 is 18 residues long. CDR3 in DNA: TGTGCCAGCTCACCACAAGTAGCGGGGGGGCCTGACACAGATACGCAGTATTTT. Translating gives CASSPQVAGGPDTDTQYF.

V and J are TRBV12-5 and TRBJ2-1; the match to TRBD1 covers 9 bases. The CDR3 is 13 residues long. Per the germline V gene, CDR1 is LGHNT and CDR2 is FRNRAP. V shed 3 bases and J 12 bases; nucleotides not matched to a gene: 6. The CDR3 nucleotides are TGTGCTAGTGGTTTCCGACAGGGGGAAGGGCAGTTCTTC. Protein: CASGFRQGEGQFF. Full variable domain (rest looked up from reference TRBV12-5 and TRBJ2-1): DARVTQTPRHKVTEMGQEVTMRCQPILGHNTVFWYRQTMMQGLELLAYFRNRAPLDDSGMPKDRFSAEMPDATLATLKIQPSEPRDSAVYFCASGFRQGEGQFFGPGTRLTVL.

This clone showed up just once. The V gene is TRBV9, the J gene TRBJ2-5, with D unclear. With 0 bases removed from V and 1 base from J, the gap between germline ends came to 10 bases. CDR3 length: 15 amino acids. The germline CDR1 and CDR2 sequences are SGDLS and YYNGEE. CDR3 amino acids: CASSVGEEPQETQYF. The CDR3 nucleotides read TGTGCCAGCAGCGTAGGAGAAGAACCCCAAGAGACCCAGTACTTC.

This chain connects TRBV11-3 to TRBJ1-1; D gene uncertain. The CDR3 extends over 14 amino acids. Germline V gives CDR1 SGHNT, CDR2 YENEEA. Trimming shortened V by 2 bases and J by 4 bases, and 11 bases separated the two germline ends. The chain's CDR3 is CASSLIRAGTEAFF. The CDR3 DNA reads TGTGCCAGCAGCTTAATCCGGGCGGGCACTGAAGCTTTCTTT.

The chain couples TRBV11-2 to TRBJ2-7; no clear D gene. V was pared by 5 bases and J by 2 bases, with 10 bases between. Per germline, CDR1 SGHAT and CDR2 FQNNGV. This CDR3 comprises 13 residues. Here the CDR3 reads CASSPDLTYEQYF. The CDR3, as DNA: TGTGCCAGCAGCCCAGATCTCACCTACGAGCAGTACTTC.

This rearrangement joins TRBV29-1 to TRBJ1-2; 7 bases agree with TRBD1. Germline CDR1 reads SQVTM; CDR2 reads ANQGSEA. The length of the CDR3 is 14 residues. V lost 8 bases to trimming and J lost 6 bases; unmatched junction nucleotides: 15. The DNA of the CDR3 is TGCAGCTGTCAAGGAGGGCAGGGGGTGAATGGCTACACCTTC. Translating gives CSCQGGQGVNGYTF.

This rearrangement joins TRBV30 to TRBJ1-5; a possible D gene is TRBD1 (5 bases). CDR3 length: 13 residues. Trimming removed 3 bases at V and 4 bases at J, with 10 bases between. Germline V gene lookup returns CDR1 GTSNPN and CDR2 SVGIG (reference sequence). The CDR3 DNA is TGTGCCTGGAGGGACACAGAAAATCAGCCCCAGCATTTT. Protein: CAWRDTENQPQHF.

This clone was seen once. V and J are TRBV2 and TRBJ1-6, with D hard to call. Germline CDR1 is SNHLY and CDR2 is FYNNEI. This CDR3 contains 14 residues. V was clipped by 3 bases and J by 9 bases, with 12 bases between them. CDR3 DNA: TGTGCCAGCAGTGACGGGGTTCTTACTTCACCCCTCCACTTT. It translates to CASSDGVLTSPLHF.

The rearrangement joins TRBV10-1 to TRBJ1-5; no firm D call. Germline CDR1 reads WNHNN; CDR2 reads SYGVQD (reference sequence). The CDR3 is 14 residues long. V was trimmed by 0 bases and J by 4 bases, leaving 7 bases between them. CDR3 sequence reads: CASSESGENQPQHF. The CDR3 DNA is TGCGCCAGCAGTGAGTCCGGGGAGAATCAGCCCCAGCATTTT.

This chain links TRBV18 with TRBJ2-5; no definite D call. CDR1 and CDR2 from the germline V gene are KGHSH and LQKENI. The V end was cut by 0 bases, the J end by 4 bases, with 15 bases between. The CDR3 has 16 amino acids. CDR3 loop: CASSPPWLSPPETQYF. DNA for the CDR3: TGTGCCAGCTCACCACCGTGGCTCTCCCCTCCAGAGACCCAGTACTTC.

This sequence joins TRBV6-1 and TRBJ1-1, with D possibly matching TRBD1 (6 bases). Between the trimmed V and J ends, which lost 6 bases and 0 bases, there was a span of 14 bases. Germline CDR1 is MNHNS and CDR2 is SASEGT. This CDR3 has 15 amino acids. This CDR3 is CASRVYRDLNTEAFF. The CDR3 coding sequence is TGTGCCAGCAGGGTGTACAGGGATCTGAACACTGAAGCTTTCTTT.

The genes are TRBV16 and TRBJ2-1, with 7 bases aligning to TRBD2. In germline, CDR1 is KGHSY, CDR2 FQNENV. The V and J ends lost 4 bases and 10 bases, in that order; junction bases with no gene match: 4. This CDR3 has 12 amino acids. The CDR3 sequence: CASSPWGGEQFF. CDR3 nucleotides: TGTGCCAGCAGCCCATGGGGGGGAGAGCAGTTCTTC.

The gene calls are TRBV10-3 and TRBJ2-2; 11 positions agree with TRBD1. The CDR3 runs to 16 residues. The germline V gene has CDR1 ENHRY and CDR2 SYGVKD. After removal of 6 bases from V and 2 bases from J, the junction contained 5 bases not matched to a gene. The CDR3, as DNA: TGTGCCATCAGGTCCGGGACAGGGGGTAACACCGGGGAGCTGTTTTTT. It translates to CAIRSGTGGNTGELFF.

The V call is TRBV29-1, the J call TRBJ1-2; D unresolved. Trimming shortened V by 4 bases and J by 2 bases, and 11 bases separated the two germline ends. The CDR3 loop spans 13 amino acids. Germline assignment: CDR1 SQVTM and CDR2 ANQGSEA. For the CDR3, the DNA is TGCAGCGTTGTTGGGCAGGTGAACTATGGCTACACCTTC. It encodes CSVVGQVNYGYTF.